What follows are 15 T cell receptor beta chains derived from one specimen sequenced in a study of cytomegalovirus exposure and HLA in healthy donors. PCR was performed using 60 Vbeta and 13 Jbeta primers. Profiled with immunoSEQ multiplex PCR; TCRdb holds only in-frame clones, not every one. Among 130,000 or so clones, about 80% were seen once, and the ten largest hold roughly 5%. The sequencing input was PBMCs. The source is a man between 25 and 39 years old in good health and CMV-seronegative.

The chain couples TRBV5-4 to TRBJ2-3, with 11 nucleotides matching TRBD1. This CDR3 has 17 amino acids. Germline values: CDR1 SGHNT, CDR2 YYREEE (reference sequence). V gave up 4 bases and J gave up 1 base; unmatched junction bases: 8. CDR3 sequence (DNA): TGTGCCAGCAGCCAATCTCGGGACAGGGGGGGCACAGATACGCAGTATTTT. It translates to CASSQSRDRGGTDTQYF.

The rearrangement links TRBV13 to TRBJ2-5, with TRBD2 identical over 12 bases. Germline lookup yields CDR1 PRHDT and CDR2 FYEKMQ (reference sequence). With 6 bases clipped from V and 3 bases from J, the junction kept 5 bases outside the gene matches. The CDR3 is 15 residues long. The CDR3 loop is CASRRRLAGEETQYF. In nucleotides, the CDR3 is TGTGCCAGCAGGCGGAGACTAGCGGGGGAAGAGACCCAGTACTTC.

The CDR3 nucleotides read TGTGCCAGCAGCCCCCGGCAGGGGATGCAGACCCAGTACTTC. Translation: CASSPRQGMQTQYF. The chain has TRBV7-9 and TRBJ2-5; perhaps TRBD1 as D (6 bases). There are 14 residues in the CDR3. Germline V gives CDR1 SEHNR, CDR2 FQNEAQ (reference sequence). Trimming shortened V by 5 bases and J by 6 bases, and 16 bases separated the two germline ends. Filled out from reference TRBV7-9 and TRBJ2-5, the complete variable domain reads DTGVSQNPRHKITKRGQNVTFRCDPISEHNRLYWYRQTLGQGPEFLTYFQNEAQLEKSRLLSDRFSAERPKGSFSTLEIQRTEQGDSAMYLCASSPRQGMQTQYFGPGTRLLVL.

This chain's CDR3 is CASSTRLAGRGNEQFF. The CDR3 bases are TGTGCCAGCAGCACCCGACTAGCGGGACGAGGCAATGAGCAGTTCTTC. J is TRBJ2-1 and V is TRBV7-2; the match to TRBD2 covers 11 bases. Unmatched junction bases numbered 9, after V lost 5 bases and J lost 6 bases. The germline CDR1 and CDR2 sequences are SGHTA and FQGNSA. This CDR3 has 16 amino acids.

Only one count was recorded for this clone. This chain uses TRBV29-1 with TRBJ2-5, with 11 bases lining up with TRBD2. The CDR3 covers 14 residues. CDR1 is SQVTM, CDR2 ANQGSEA, per germline. V shed 6 bases and J 5 bases; nucleotides not matched to a gene: 8. This CDR3 is CSVAGTSGHETQYF. CDR3 sequence (DNA): TGCAGCGTAGCCGGGACTAGCGGCCACGAGACCCAGTACTTC.

The rearrangement uses TRBV6-6 and TRBJ2-2; 7 nucleotides agree with TRBD1. The CDR3 is made up of 13 amino acids. The J segment lost 4 bases and the V segment lost 5 bases, leaving 1 base of the junction unmatched. The germline CDR1 and CDR2 sequences are MNHNY and SVGAGI (reference sequence). CDR3 region: CASSRQGTGELFF. In DNA form, the CDR3 reads TGTGCCAGCAGTCGACAGGGCACCGGGGAGCTGTTTTTT.

The chain is built from TRBV5-1 and TRBJ2-1; tentative D call: TRBD2 (5 bases). V lost 5 bases and J lost 1, with 13 bases in between. Germline CDR1 reads SGHRS; CDR2 reads YFSETQ. The CDR3 has 15 amino acids. CDR3 sequence (DNA): TGCGCCAGCAGACCCACTAGTTTGTCCTACAATGAGCAGTTCTTC. Translation gives CASRPTSLSYNEQFF.

CDR3 nucleotide sequence: TGTGCCAGTAGTATCCTCCAGGGTTTTAATCAGCCCCAGCATTTT. Its protein product is CASSILQGFNQPQHF. This chain connects TRBV19 to TRBJ1-5; possible D gene TRBD1, 5 bases. The CDR3 runs 15 residues. Germline CDR1 is LNHDA and CDR2 is SQIVND (reference sequence). V was pared by 3 bases and J by 4 bases, with 13 bases between.

The rearrangement uses TRBV7-9 and TRBJ2-3; D gene ambiguous. Trimming shortened V by 4 bases and J by 6 bases, and 14 bases separated the two germline ends. Germline V gene lookup returns CDR1 SEHNR and CDR2 FQNEAQ (reference sequence). The CDR3 loop spans 14 amino acids. The CDR3, as DNA: TGTGCCAGCAGCTCCGAAGTGTTACTGGATACGCAGTATTTT. Encoded protein: CASSSEVLLDTQYF.

The chain uses TRBV30 and TRBJ1-1; D may be TRBD1 (5 bases). The germline V and J ends were trimmed by 3 bases and 1 base, with 12 bases remaining between them. Germline CDR1 reads GTSNPN; CDR2 reads SVGIG (reference sequence). CDR3 length equals 14 residues. DNA for the CDR3: TGTGCCTGGAGGACAGCGGGGCGGAACACTGAAGCTTTCTTT. It encodes CAWRTAGRNTEAFF. The variable domain in full, with the rest retrieved from reference TRBV30 and TRBJ1-1, is SQTIHQWPATLVQPVGSPLSLECTVEGTSNPNLYWYRQAAGRGLQLLFYSVGIGQISSEVPQNLSASRPQDRQFILSSKKLLLSDSGFYLCAWRTAGRNTEAFFGQGTRLTVV.

The table lists this clone with a count of one. The V and J genes are TRBV6-5 and TRBJ2-1, with 8 bases aligning to TRBD2. CDR1 and CDR2 (germline): MNHEY, SVGAGI. The CDR3 contains 15 residues. V was pared by 2 bases and J by 9 bases, with 9 bases of the junction left unmatched. CDR3 nucleotide sequence: TGTGCCAGCAGTTACATGCGGGAGGCAATCGGTGAGCAGTTCTTC. The encoded protein is CASSYMREAIGEQFF.

This clone was found a few times. The sample contains more than one DNA sequence encoding this CDR3. The chain is built from TRBV5-1 and TRBJ2-3; no clear D gene. The CDR3 runs 14 residues. Germline V lookup: CDR1 SGHRS, CDR2 YFSETQ. Trimming took 0 bases from V and 2 from J, leaving 7 bases between them. CDR3 in DNA: TGCGCCAGCAGCTTGGATACATCCACAGATACGCAGTATTTT. Its protein product is CASSLDTSTDTQYF.

This chain connects TRBV4-1 to TRBJ1-4; 8 positions agree with TRBD1. The V segment lost 3 bases and the J segment 7 bases; nucleotides outside the gene matches: 4. From germline, CDR1 is MGHRA and CDR2 YSYEKL. The length of the CDR3 is 14 residues. The DNA of the CDR3 is TGCGCCAGCAGCCACTACAGGGGGAGTGAAAAACTGTTTTTT. Amino acid sequence: CASSHYRGSEKLFF.

The chain uses TRBV6-1 and TRBJ2-7, with 10 bases fitting TRBD2. This CDR3 is built from 15 residues. Germline V gene sequence: CDR1 MNHNS, CDR2 SASEGT. V trimming: 1 base; J trimming: 0 bases; junction bases outside the gene matches: 0. DNA for the CDR3: TGTGCCAGCAGTGAAGGGACTAGCGGCTCCTACGAGCAGTACTTC. Translation: CASSEGTSGSYEQYF.

Here the CDR3 reads CASSTSTGSSEKLFF. CDR3 coding DNA: TGTGCCAGCAGCACTTCGACAGGGAGTAGTGAAAAACTGTTTTTT. This rearrangement joins TRBV7-9 to TRBJ1-4, with 7 bases that match TRBD1. The trim removed 5 bases at V and 7 bases at J, leaving 10 bases unmatched. The CDR3 loop spans 15 amino acids. CDR1 SEHNR and CDR2 FQNEAQ come from the germline V gene (reference sequence). Drawing the rest from reference TRBV7-9 and TRBJ1-4, the complete variable domain is DTGVSQNPRHKITKRGQNVTFRCDPISEHNRLYWYRQTLGQGPEFLTYFQNEAQLEKSRLLSDRFSAERPKGSFSTLEIQRTEQGDSAMYLCASSTSTGSSEKLFFGSGTQLSVL.